This TCR beta chain was sequenced in a study of T cells in Graves' hyperthyroidism and ophthalmopathy. Fresh peripheral blood, more than 9 ml, yielded the PBMCs. The germline gives CDR1 MDHEN, CDR2 SYDVKM. CDR3 size: 15 residues. Whole-study results and caveats: Blood also carried most thyroid clonotypes expanded above 0.001.

The investigators amplified TCR beta CDR3 regions from RNA transcripts. The HTBI primer set served for first-round RT-PCR of the TCR CDR3. TCRdb independently ran MiXCR on the multiplex PCR reads; one entry per CDR3 protein. The repertoire holds more than 300,000 distinct CDR3 sequences, with 18% as singletons. As regards this clonotype: Antigen unknown. A much larger clonotype is one base distant, so this may be a read error.

The clonotype originates from a man between 18 and 35 years old with Graves' ophthalmopathy. Sequencing was performed on blood. The chain carries TRBV28 and TRBJ1-2; maybe TRBD1 (6 bases). CDR3 nucleotide sequence: TGTACCAGCAGTTTAACGGGGGCGCGAGTATATGGCTACACCTTC. Translating gives CTSSLTGARVYGYTF.